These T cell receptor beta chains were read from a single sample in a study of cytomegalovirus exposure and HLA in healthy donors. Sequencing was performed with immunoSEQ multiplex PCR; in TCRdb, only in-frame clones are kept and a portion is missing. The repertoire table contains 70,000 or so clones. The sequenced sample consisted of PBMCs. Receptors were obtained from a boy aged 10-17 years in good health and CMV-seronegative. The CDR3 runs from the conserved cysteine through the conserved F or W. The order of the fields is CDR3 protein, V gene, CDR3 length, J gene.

cdr3_aa: CASSQVYGRGSNQPQHF; v_call: TRBV4-1; cdr3_length: 17; j_call: TRBJ1-5
cdr3_aa: CASSPVAGRNTEAFF; v_call: TRBV11-2; cdr3_length: 15; j_call: TRBJ1-1
cdr3_aa: CASSPGLAESYEQYF; v_call: TRBV4-3; cdr3_length: 15; j_call: TRBJ2-7
cdr3_aa: CASLDRVNTGELFF; v_call: TRBV27; cdr3_length: 14; j_call: TRBJ2-2
cdr3_aa: CASSLLLAGGQETQYF; v_call: TRBV5-4; cdr3_length: 16; j_call: TRBJ2-5
cdr3_aa: CASSFTRHSPYEQYF; v_call: TRBV5-1; cdr3_length: 15; j_call: TRBJ2-7
cdr3_aa: CASSVGGQGYGYTF; v_call: TRBV4-1; cdr3_length: 14; j_call: TRBJ1-2
cdr3_aa: CASMETGLGTNEKLFF; v_call: TRBV5-1; cdr3_length: 16; j_call: TRBJ1-4
cdr3_aa: CASSQSLTENSTLRDKSPLHF; v_call: TRBV23-1; cdr3_length: 21; j_call: TRBJ1-6
cdr3_aa: CASSQWVVHDRVTAGELFF; v_call: TRBV4-2; cdr3_length: 19; j_call: TRBJ2-2
cdr3_aa: CASSRGDRESEAFF; v_call: TRBV6-5; cdr3_length: 14; j_call: TRBJ1-1
cdr3_aa: CASSLGGRGPGELFF; v_call: TRBV5-6; cdr3_length: 15; j_call: TRBJ2-2
cdr3_aa: CASSSVGGRDTPRDEQFF; v_call: TRBV7-2; cdr3_length: 18; j_call: TRBJ2-1
cdr3_aa: CASSKDPGETLNTEAFF; v_call: TRBV6-1; cdr3_length: 17; j_call: TRBJ1-1
cdr3_aa: CSVEGREGSMSYGYTF; v_call: TRBV29-1; cdr3_length: 16; j_call: TRBJ1-2
cdr3_aa: CASRTPDYHSPLHF; v_call: TRBV25-1; cdr3_length: 14; j_call: TRBJ1-6
cdr3_aa: CASSEGVEQETQYF; v_call: TRBV6-5; cdr3_length: 14; j_call: TRBJ2-5
cdr3_aa: CASSNLAVSSYNEQFF; v_call: TRBV6-6; cdr3_length: 16; j_call: TRBJ2-1
cdr3_aa: CASSVEPGGETQYF; v_call: TRBV9; cdr3_length: 14; j_call: TRBJ2-5
cdr3_aa: CASSPPGQGTGYTF; v_call: TRBV11-2; cdr3_length: 14; j_call: TRBJ1-2
cdr3_aa: CSAPGGGEQFF; v_call: TRBV29-1; cdr3_length: 11; j_call: TRBJ2-1
cdr3_aa: CASSPGQGRTEAFF; v_call: TRBV7-9; cdr3_length: 14; j_call: TRBJ1-1
cdr3_aa: CASSGGDRGIGETQYF; v_call: TRBV5-1; cdr3_length: 16; j_call: TRBJ2-5
cdr3_aa: CASSEAVTSGPKYEQYF; v_call: TRBV6-1; cdr3_length: 17; j_call: TRBJ2-7
cdr3_aa: CASSRDRAIYGYTF; v_call: TRBV18; cdr3_length: 14; j_call: TRBJ1-2
cdr3_aa: CASSSRGRGSYNEQFF; v_call: TRBV5-1; cdr3_length: 16; j_call: TRBJ2-1
cdr3_aa: CASSREQTAWEQYF; v_call: TRBV18; cdr3_length: 14; j_call: TRBJ2-7
cdr3_aa: CASSRYPGQGNEQFF; v_call: TRBV4-1; cdr3_length: 15; j_call: TRBJ2-1
cdr3_aa: CASSQDYGGLAKNIQYF; v_call: TRBV4-3; cdr3_length: 17; j_call: TRBJ2-4
cdr3_aa: CAWKGGKFTDTQYF; v_call: TRBV30; cdr3_length: 14; j_call: TRBJ2-3
cdr3_aa: CASIAGGFYGYTF; v_call: TRBV6-1; cdr3_length: 13; j_call: TRBJ1-2
cdr3_aa: CASLELQRTEAFF; v_call: TRBV2; cdr3_length: 13; j_call: TRBJ1-1
cdr3_aa: CASSLLGSGDVETQYF; v_call: TRBV7-9; cdr3_length: 16; j_call: TRBJ2-5
cdr3_aa: CASSFTQGYEQYF; v_call: TRBV7-2; cdr3_length: 13; j_call: TRBJ2-7
cdr3_aa: CASSPTGGSGEAFF; v_call: TRBV7-9; cdr3_length: 14; j_call: TRBJ1-1
cdr3_aa: CASRLAAPSYEQYF; v_call: TRBV27; cdr3_length: 14; j_call: TRBJ2-7
cdr3_aa: CATSRRQSYEQYF; v_call: TRBV15; cdr3_length: 13; j_call: TRBJ2-7
cdr3_aa: CASSGLAGVGSYEQYF; v_call: TRBV2; cdr3_length: 16; j_call: TRBJ2-7
cdr3_aa: CASSIGSRGNQPQHF; v_call: TRBV19; cdr3_length: 15; j_call: TRBJ1-5
cdr3_aa: CASSSQGSWGLYNEQFF; v_call: TRBV5-4; cdr3_length: 17; j_call: TRBJ2-1
cdr3_aa: CASGPGLAFEQYF; v_call: TRBV6-5; cdr3_length: 13; j_call: TRBJ2-7
cdr3_aa: CASSLRTSLNSYEQYF; v_call: TRBV5-1; cdr3_length: 16; j_call: TRBJ2-7
cdr3_aa: CASSPTGLGEQFF; v_call: TRBV6-5; cdr3_length: 13; j_call: TRBJ2-1
cdr3_aa: CASSLLNNGQVPYMVTF; v_call: TRBV28; cdr3_length: 17; j_call: TRBJ1-2
cdr3_aa: CASSLTTGTGDGYTF; v_call: TRBV18; cdr3_length: 15; j_call: TRBJ1-2
cdr3_aa: CASSPGTSGSRTDTQYF; v_call: TRBV18; cdr3_length: 17; j_call: TRBJ2-3
cdr3_aa: CASSLLQGATEAFF; v_call: TRBV7-8; cdr3_length: 14; j_call: TRBJ1-1
cdr3_aa: CASSAHPQDTEAFF; v_call: TRBV9; cdr3_length: 14; j_call: TRBJ1-1
cdr3_aa: CASSQGGGQTDTQYF; v_call: TRBV4-1; cdr3_length: 15; j_call: TRBJ2-3
cdr3_aa: CASSSRARGSTDTQYF; v_call: TRBV7-9; cdr3_length: 16; j_call: TRBJ2-3
cdr3_aa: CASSHTGTGNTEAFF; v_call: TRBV7-2; cdr3_length: 15; j_call: TRBJ1-1
cdr3_aa: CAISATGGRTEAFF; v_call: TRBV10-3; cdr3_length: 14; j_call: TRBJ1-1
cdr3_aa: CASSETTGRDYNEQFF; v_call: TRBV10-1; cdr3_length: 16; j_call: TRBJ2-1
cdr3_aa: CASSSGGTEAFF; v_call: TRBV11-2; cdr3_length: 12; j_call: TRBJ1-1
cdr3_aa: CASKKGTPENNEQFF; v_call: TRBV5-6; cdr3_length: 15; j_call: TRBJ2-1
cdr3_aa: CASSQGAGRGNSPLHF; v_call: TRBV4-1; cdr3_length: 16; j_call: TRBJ1-6
cdr3_aa: CASSGQGSYEQYF; v_call: TRBV27; cdr3_length: 13; j_call: TRBJ2-7